These 29 T cell receptor beta chains came from one sample sequenced in a study of glioma-infiltrating T cells after dendritic cell vaccination. TCRdb's copy holds only in-frame clones and misses some; the assay was immunoSEQ multiplex PCR. The data show about 65,000 clones, about nine tenths seen once. The sample's time point: after dendritic cell vaccination, including at tumor progression/relapse. The sequencing here drew on blood, taken after dendritic cell vaccination. Source of these receptors: a human donor with glioblastoma.

The V and J genes are TRBV5-1 and TRBJ2-1, with TRBD2 matching over 11 bases. V lost 7 bases to trimming and J lost 6 bases; unmatched junction nucleotides: 12. The CDR3 consists of 16 residues. Germline CDR1 reads SGHRS; CDR2 reads YFSETQ. As DNA, the CDR3 is TGCGCCAGCGGCTACCACCCCGGGACTAGCGGCAATGAGCAGTTCTTC. Translation gives CASGYHPGTSGNEQFF. The whole variable domain, remainder taken from reference TRBV5-1 and TRBJ2-1, is KAGVTQTPRYLIKTRGQQVTLSCSPISGHRSVSWYQQTPGQGLQFLFEYFSETQRNKGNFPGRFSGRQFSNSRSEMNVSTLELGDSALYLCASGYHPGTSGNEQFFGPGTRLTVL.

This rearrangement joins TRBV6-6 to TRBJ1-1; TRBD1 is a possible D gene (6 bases). Trimming cost V 6 bases and J 4 bases, with 12 bases left between them. This CDR3 is built from 13 residues. CDR1 and CDR2 (germline): MNHNY, SVGAGI (reference sequence). CDR3 sequence (DNA): TGTGCCAGCAGCTATCAAGGGGGCACTGAAGCTTTCTTT. It encodes CASSYQGGTEAFF.

The chain joins TRBV11-2 to TRBJ2-7; TRBD2 matches at 10 bases. The CDR3 sequence is 16 residues long. Germline V gives CDR1 SGHAT, CDR2 FQNNGV. J was trimmed by 3 bases and V by 5 bases; bases with no gene match: 10. CDR3 DNA sequence: TGTGCCAGCAGCCCAGGGGTAATAGCGGGGGGCTACGAGCAGTACTTC. Protein product: CASSPGVIAGGYEQYF.

The gene calls are TRBV7-2 and TRBJ2-3, with 11 bases matching TRBD2. This CDR3 is built from 15 residues. CDR1 SGHTA and CDR2 FQGNSA come from the germline V gene. V shed 1 base and J 5 bases; nucleotides not matched to a gene: 2. CDR3 in amino acids: CASSLGLAGGDTQYF. The CDR3 DNA reads TGTGCCAGCAGCTTAGGGCTAGCGGGGGGAGATACGCAGTATTTT.

The chain combines TRBV30 with TRBJ1-1, with 9 bases fitting TRBD1. The length of the CDR3 is 13 residues. The trim removed 3 bases at V and 10 bases at J, leaving 9 bases unmatched. CDR1 and CDR2 from the germline V gene are GTSNPN and SVGIG (reference sequence). The CDR3 coding sequence is TGTGCCTGGAGACCACTTCCGACAGGGGGAGCTTTCTTT. It encodes CAWRPLPTGGAFF.

This chain links TRBV10-1 with TRBJ2-5; D remains unclear. V was cut by 2 bases and J by 4 bases, with 11 bases left in between. CDR1 and CDR2 from the germline V gene are WNHNN and SYGVQD (reference sequence). This CDR3 is built from 14 residues. The CDR3 reads CASSENSLSETQYF. The DNA of the CDR3 is TGCGCCAGCAGTGAGAACAGCTTATCAGAGACCCAGTACTTC.

J is TRBJ2-7 and V is TRBV5-1, with 12 bases lining up with TRBD1. The ends lost 4 bases at V and 7 bases at J; junction bases unmatched: 9. The CDR3 runs to 15 residues. Germline assignment: CDR1 SGHRS and CDR2 YFSETQ. The DNA for the CDR3 is TGCGCCAGCAGCAGGCACCGGGACAGGGGGCTAGAGCAGTACTTC. It specifies CASSRHRDRGLEQYF.

The V call is TRBV11-2, the J call TRBJ2-7, with TRBD1 identical over 8 bases. The junction had 10 bases not matched to a gene; V was cut back by 5 bases and J by 4 bases. Germline CDR1 and CDR2: SGHAT and FQNNGV. This CDR3 comprises 15 residues. CDR3 bases: TGTGCCAGCAGCCCGCGTCCGGGACAGGATTACGAGCAGTACTTC. Its translation: CASSPRPGQDYEQYF. The entire variable domain, with the rest obtained from reference TRBV11-2 and TRBJ2-7, is as follows: EAGVAQSPRYKIIEKRQSVAFWCNPISGHATLYWYQQILGQGPKLLIQFQNNGVVDDSQLPKDRFSAERLKGVDSTLKIQPAKLEDSAVYLCASSPRPGQDYEQYFGPGTRLTVT.

The genes are TRBV2 and TRBJ2-7, with 11 bases aligning to TRBD1. V shed 6 bases and J 6 bases; nucleotides not matched to a gene: 7. This CDR3 comprises 14 residues. CDR1 is SNHLY, CDR2 FYNNEI, per germline. The CDR3 loop reads CASRGGTGGFEQYF. The CDR3 DNA is TGTGCCAGCAGGGGAGGGACAGGGGGTTTCGAGCAGTACTTC.

The chain recombines TRBV4-1 with TRBJ2-3, with TRBD2 matching 8 bases. The germline V gene has CDR1 MGHRA and CDR2 YSYEKL. CDR3 size: 18 residues. V shed 0 bases and J 0 bases; nucleotides not matched to a gene: 8. The CDR3 bases are TGCGCCAGCAGCCAAGATTCGGGGCTAGCGGGCAGCACAGATACGCAGTATTTT. It specifies CASSQDSGLAGSTDTQYF.

This chain uses TRBV6-5 with TRBJ2-3; perhaps TRBD2 as D (5 bases). The germline V gene encodes CDR1 MNHEY and CDR2 SVGAGI. This CDR3 comprises 14 residues. Trimming cost V 2 bases and J 3 bases, with 9 bases left between them. The CDR3 loop is CASSYRPGTDTQYF. The CDR3 DNA reads TGTGCCAGCAGTTACCGCCCGGGAACAGATACGCAGTATTTT.

This chain connects TRBV19 to TRBJ2-3; TRBD1 might be the D (5 bases). Germline loops: CDR1 LNHDA, CDR2 SQIVND (reference sequence). This CDR3 is built from 16 residues. With 2 bases removed from V and 2 bases from J, the gap between germline ends came to 14 bases. The CDR3 nucleotides are TGTGCCAGTAGTATAAAAACGTCGGACAACACAGATACGCAGTATTTT. Translating gives CASSIKTSDNTDTQYF. The full variable domain, with the rest looked up from reference TRBV19 and TRBJ2-3, is DGGITQSPKYLFRKEGQNVTLSCEQNLNHDAMYWYRQDPGQGLRLIYYSQIVNDFQKGDIAEGYSVSREKKESFPLTVTSAQKNPTAFYLCASSIKTSDNTDTQYFGPGTRLTVL.

The chain uses TRBV11-3 and TRBJ2-5; 8 bases are a match to TRBD2. Germline CDR1 SGHNT, CDR2 YENEEA. The CDR3 contains 14 residues. Germline trimming cut 5 bases from V and 7 bases from J; bases unmatched to any gene: 9. CDR3 loop: CASSRGGLSGTQYF. The CDR3 region has the DNA TGTGCCAGCAGCCGCGGGGGGCTAAGCGGGACCCAGTACTTC.

The chain's CDR3 is CASSPRELPYEQYF. CDR3 DNA: TGTGCCAGCAGCCCCCGGGAACTCCCCTACGAGCAGTACTTC. The V gene is TRBV7-2, the J gene TRBJ2-7; D perhaps matches TRBD2 (5 bases). Between the trimmed V and J ends, which lost 5 bases and 2 bases, there was a span of 13 bases. The CDR3 is 14 residues long. CDR1 is SGHTA and CDR2 is FQGNSA in the germline V gene.

The chain links TRBV6-5 to TRBJ1-5; 9 nucleotides align to TRBD1. The trim removed 2 bases at V and 7 bases at J, leaving 6 bases unmatched. CDR3 length equals 15 residues. Germline CDR1 and CDR2: MNHEY and SVGAGI. DNA for the CDR3: TGTGCCAGCAGTTACACGTGGACAGGGGAACAGCCCCAGCATTTT. It encodes CASSYTWTGEQPQHF.

The genes are TRBV20-1 and TRBJ1-2; D gene unclear. The V end lost 7 bases, the J end lost 5 bases, and 5 bases lay between the germline ends. The V gene's germline CDR1 is DFQATT and CDR2 SNEGSKA (reference sequence). The length of the CDR3 is 9 residues. The CDR3 protein is CSGRYGYTF. The DNA of the CDR3 is TGCAGTGGCAGGTATGGCTACACCTTC.

This clone was recorded a few times. In DNA, the CDR3 is TGTGCCAGTAGTATGAGGAGGACTAGCGGGGGGACCGGGGAGCTGTTTTTT. Translating gives CASSMRRTSGGTGELFF. The V and J genes are TRBV19 and TRBJ2-2; 14 nucleotides align to TRBD2. In germline, CDR1 is LNHDA, CDR2 SQIVND (reference sequence). The length of the CDR3 is 17 residues. Losses at the gene ends were 3 bases for V and 5 bases for J; bases not matched to a gene: 5.

The genes are TRBV7-9 and TRBJ2-2, with no clear D. Germline CDR1 SEHNR, CDR2 FQNEAQ (reference sequence). This CDR3 is built from 16 residues. Deletions cut 2 bases from V and 0 bases from J, with 10 bases between. The CDR3 sequence: CASSLQTSSNTGELFF. In DNA form, the CDR3 reads TGTGCCAGCAGCTTACAGACTTCGTCGAACACCGGGGAGCTGTTTTTT.

In this sample, this clone is medium-sized (0.01 to 0.1%). The chain recombines TRBV4-3 with TRBJ2-3, with 8 bases identical to TRBD2. The CDR3 spans 13 residues. CDR1 is LGHNA, CDR2 YSLEER, per germline. V lost 4 bases to trimming and J lost 4 bases; unmatched junction nucleotides: 1. The CDR3 bases are TGCGCCAGCAGCCCGACTAGCGCAGATACGCAGTATTTT. It encodes CASSPTSADTQYF.

The rearrangement links TRBV6-5 to TRBJ1-1; unclear D gene. From germline, CDR1 is MNHEY and CDR2 SVGAGI. The CDR3 sequence is 14 residues long. The ends were cut back, 5 bases at V and 2 bases at J, with 12 bases in the middle. CDR3 in amino acids: CASSPKGGNTEAFF. CDR3 sequence (DNA): TGTGCCAGCAGTCCAAAGGGAGGCAACACTGAAGCTTTCTTT.

This clone appeared a few times. CDR3 bases: TGTGCCAGTAGTATAGCCAGGGGAGAGACCCAGTACTTC. Residues: CASSIARGETQYF. This chain links TRBV19 with TRBJ2-5; D might be TRBD1 (6 bases). The CDR3 is 13 amino acids. V was cut by 1 base and J by 4 bases, with 7 bases left in between. CDR1 LNHDA and CDR2 SQIVND come from the germline V gene (reference sequence).

The J gene is TRBJ1-5, the V gene TRBV7-9, with 9 bases lining up with TRBD1. The CDR3 contains 16 residues. Trimming at V came to 2 bases and at J to 2 bases, leaving 4 bases not matched to a gene. The germline CDR1 and CDR2 sequences are SEHNR and FQNEAQ (reference sequence). As DNA, the CDR3 is TGTGCCAGCAGCTTAACAGGGGGCGCCGGCAATCAGCCCCAGCATTTT. It is translated as CASSLTGGAGNQPQHF.

This chain links TRBV29-1 with TRBJ1-4, with 9 bases identical to TRBD1. V shed 7 bases and J 7 bases; nucleotides not matched to a gene: 10. Germline lookup yields CDR1 SQVTM and CDR2 ANQGSEA. The CDR3 has 14 residues. CDR3 amino acids: CSGITGGLVEKLFF. The CDR3 DNA reads TGCAGCGGGATAACAGGGGGCTTGGTTGAAAAACTGTTTTTT.

The chain combines TRBV9 with TRBJ2-7, with D perhaps TRBD2 (5 bases). The CDR3 is made up of 15 amino acids. With 1 base removed from V and 0 bases from J, the gap between germline ends came to 11 bases. Germline loops: CDR1 SGDLS, CDR2 YYNGEE. The CDR3 nucleotides read TGTGCCAGCAGCGTAAATGCGGGCAGCTCCTACGAGCAGTACTTC. This translates into CASSVNAGSSYEQYF.

The chain joins TRBV6-5 to TRBJ1-5; 9 bases are shared with TRBD1. This CDR3 contains 13 residues. Trimming took 10 bases from V and 1 from J; bases not matched to a gene: 2. Germline assignment: CDR1 MNHEY and CDR2 SVGAGI. CDR3 loop: CATGQGSNQPQHF. CDR3 coding DNA: TGTGCCACCGGACAGGGGAGCAATCAGCCCCAGCATTTT.

The chain is built from TRBV27 and TRBJ2-2; the match to TRBD1 covers 10 bases. The CDR3 runs 15 residues. V shed 6 bases, J shed 5 bases, and the junction held 6 bases outside the gene matches. The V gene's germline CDR1 is MNHEY and CDR2 SMNVEV (reference sequence). Here the CDR3 DNA reads TGTGCCAGCAGCTTCGGACAGGGGGGAACCGGGGAGCTGTTTTTT. This codes for CASSFGQGGTGELFF.

The chain is built from TRBV7-2 and TRBJ1-2; TRBD1 matches at 9 bases. Germline CDR1 is SGHTA and CDR2 is FQGNSA. This CDR3 is 15 amino acids long. J was trimmed by 8 bases and V by 1 base; bases with no gene match: 8. The CDR3 loop is CASSLVGGDREGYTF. CDR3 bases: TGTGCCAGCAGCTTAGTCGGGGGGGACAGGGAGGGCTACACCTTC.

The chain employs TRBV7-9 and TRBJ1-3, with TRBD1 as a possible D gene (5 bases). The CDR3 has 16 amino acids. V was trimmed by 1 base and J by 3 bases, leaving 13 bases between them. CDR1 is SEHNR and CDR2 is FQNEAQ in the germline V gene (reference sequence). CDR3 region: CASSLEMGGIGNTIYF. DNA for the CDR3: TGTGCCAGCAGCTTAGAAATGGGGGGTATTGGAAACACCATATATTTT.

This clone was counted a few times. This chain links TRBV6-4 with TRBJ2-2; 14 bases are a match to TRBD2. Germline lookup yields CDR1 MRHNA and CDR2 SNTAGT. With 6 bases clipped from V and 0 bases from J, the junction kept 3 bases outside the gene matches. The CDR3 contains 17 residues. In DNA form, the CDR3 reads TGTGCCAGCAGCCGGACTAGCGGGGGGTCGAACACCGGGGAGCTGTTTTTT. Translating gives CASSRTSGGSNTGELFF.